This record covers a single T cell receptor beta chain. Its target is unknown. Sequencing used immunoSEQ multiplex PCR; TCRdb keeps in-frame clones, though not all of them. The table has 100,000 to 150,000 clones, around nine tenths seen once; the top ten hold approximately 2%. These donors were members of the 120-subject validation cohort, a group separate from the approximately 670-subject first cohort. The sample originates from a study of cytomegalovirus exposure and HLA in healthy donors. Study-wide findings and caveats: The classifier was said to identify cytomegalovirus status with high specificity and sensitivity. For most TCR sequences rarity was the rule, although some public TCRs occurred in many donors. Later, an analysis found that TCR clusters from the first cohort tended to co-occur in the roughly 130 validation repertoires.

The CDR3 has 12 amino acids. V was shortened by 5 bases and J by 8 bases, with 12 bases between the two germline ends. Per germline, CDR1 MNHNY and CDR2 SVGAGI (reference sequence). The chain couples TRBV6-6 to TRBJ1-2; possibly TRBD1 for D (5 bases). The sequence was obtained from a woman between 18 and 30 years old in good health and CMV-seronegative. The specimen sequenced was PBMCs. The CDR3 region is CASSQGVGGYTF. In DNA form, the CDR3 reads TGTGCCAGCAGTCAAGGGGTGGGAGGCTACACCTTC.